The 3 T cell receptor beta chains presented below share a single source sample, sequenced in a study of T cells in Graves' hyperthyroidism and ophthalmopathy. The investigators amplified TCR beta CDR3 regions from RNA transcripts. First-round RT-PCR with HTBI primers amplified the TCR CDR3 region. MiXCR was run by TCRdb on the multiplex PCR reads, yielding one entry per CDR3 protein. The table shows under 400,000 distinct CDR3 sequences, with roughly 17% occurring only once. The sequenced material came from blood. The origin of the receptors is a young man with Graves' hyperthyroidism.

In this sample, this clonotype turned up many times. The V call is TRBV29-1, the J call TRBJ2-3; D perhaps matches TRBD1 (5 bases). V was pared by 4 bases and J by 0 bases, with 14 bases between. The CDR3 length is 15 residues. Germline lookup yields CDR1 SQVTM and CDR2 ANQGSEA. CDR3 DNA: TGCAGCGTTGCGTGGGGCCAAGACAGCACAGATACGCAGTATTTT. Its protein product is CSVAWGQDSTDTQYF.

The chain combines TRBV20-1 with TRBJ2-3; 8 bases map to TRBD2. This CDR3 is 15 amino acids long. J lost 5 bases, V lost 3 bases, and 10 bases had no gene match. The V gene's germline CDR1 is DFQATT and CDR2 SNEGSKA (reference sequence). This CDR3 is CSARSAGGVGDTQYF. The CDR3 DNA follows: TGCAGTGCTAGGTCTGCGGGGGGAGTCGGAGATACGCAGTATTTT.

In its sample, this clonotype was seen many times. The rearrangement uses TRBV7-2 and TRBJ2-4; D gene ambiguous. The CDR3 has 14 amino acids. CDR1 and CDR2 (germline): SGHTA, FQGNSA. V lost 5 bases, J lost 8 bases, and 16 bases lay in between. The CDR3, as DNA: TGTGCCAGCAGCCCACCGGCCAGGCAGTACATTCAGTACTTC. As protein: CASSPPARQYIQYF.